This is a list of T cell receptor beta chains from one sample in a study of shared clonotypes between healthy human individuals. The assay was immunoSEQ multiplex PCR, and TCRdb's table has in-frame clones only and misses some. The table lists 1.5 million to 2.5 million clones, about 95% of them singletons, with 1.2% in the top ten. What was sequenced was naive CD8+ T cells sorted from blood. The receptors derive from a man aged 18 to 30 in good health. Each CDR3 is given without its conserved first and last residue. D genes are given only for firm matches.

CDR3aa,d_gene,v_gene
ASGPTGTLFRNYGYT,.,TRBV12-5
ASSLIRDTQY,.,TRBV11-2
ASSVAPGVYEQY,.,TRBV9
ASSLLSGTELF,.,TRBV27
ASSYTRGNSPLH,TRBD1,TRBV6-5
ASSLQGVYEQY,TRBD1,TRBV7-8
ASSQGGGNTIY,.,TRBV11-2
SVELRLAGPSTDTQY,TRBD2,TRBV29-1
ASSRCDSGANVLT,.,TRBV21-1
ASSLAAPGTLDKANVLT,.,TRBV7-9
ARSFRDRLFPYEQY,.,TRBV7-5
ASSHHGYQETQY,.,TRBV7-9